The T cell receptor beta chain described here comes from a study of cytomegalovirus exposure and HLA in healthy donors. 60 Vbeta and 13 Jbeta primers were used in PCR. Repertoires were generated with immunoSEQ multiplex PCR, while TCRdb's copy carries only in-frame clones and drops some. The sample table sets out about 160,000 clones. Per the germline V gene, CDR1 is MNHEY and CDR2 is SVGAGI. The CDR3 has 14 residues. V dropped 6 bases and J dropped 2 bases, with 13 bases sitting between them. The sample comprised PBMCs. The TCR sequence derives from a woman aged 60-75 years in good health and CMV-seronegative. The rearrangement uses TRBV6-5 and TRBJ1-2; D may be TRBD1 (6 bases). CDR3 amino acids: CASRAGQKNYGYTF. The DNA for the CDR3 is TGTGCCAGCAGAGCGGGACAAAAGAACTATGGCTACACCTTC.